The T cell receptor beta chain under discussion was sequenced for a study of preoperative IRX-2 immunotherapy in early breast cancer. Method: immunoSEQ multiplex PCR; TCRdb's copy keeps in-frame clones and lacks some. The sample holds about 23,000 clones, around 87% seen once. Described treatment: preoperative locoregional IRX-2 cytokine immunotherapy. This phase Ib study tested locoregional IRX-2 cytokine immunotherapy given before surgery. Material: tumor tissue, obtained after IRX-2 immunotherapy. The source is a human donor with breast cancer.

The CDR3 nucleotides are TGTGCCAGCAGTGAAGACAGGGCCACTAATGAAAAACTGTTTTTT. It codes for CASSEDRATNEKLFF. The chain links TRBV2 to TRBJ1-4, with D possibly TRBD1 on 6 matching bases. Germline V lookup: CDR1 SNHLY, CDR2 FYNNEI. This CDR3 spans 15 amino acids. Trimming shortened V by 1 base and J by 2 bases, and 8 bases separated the two germline ends.